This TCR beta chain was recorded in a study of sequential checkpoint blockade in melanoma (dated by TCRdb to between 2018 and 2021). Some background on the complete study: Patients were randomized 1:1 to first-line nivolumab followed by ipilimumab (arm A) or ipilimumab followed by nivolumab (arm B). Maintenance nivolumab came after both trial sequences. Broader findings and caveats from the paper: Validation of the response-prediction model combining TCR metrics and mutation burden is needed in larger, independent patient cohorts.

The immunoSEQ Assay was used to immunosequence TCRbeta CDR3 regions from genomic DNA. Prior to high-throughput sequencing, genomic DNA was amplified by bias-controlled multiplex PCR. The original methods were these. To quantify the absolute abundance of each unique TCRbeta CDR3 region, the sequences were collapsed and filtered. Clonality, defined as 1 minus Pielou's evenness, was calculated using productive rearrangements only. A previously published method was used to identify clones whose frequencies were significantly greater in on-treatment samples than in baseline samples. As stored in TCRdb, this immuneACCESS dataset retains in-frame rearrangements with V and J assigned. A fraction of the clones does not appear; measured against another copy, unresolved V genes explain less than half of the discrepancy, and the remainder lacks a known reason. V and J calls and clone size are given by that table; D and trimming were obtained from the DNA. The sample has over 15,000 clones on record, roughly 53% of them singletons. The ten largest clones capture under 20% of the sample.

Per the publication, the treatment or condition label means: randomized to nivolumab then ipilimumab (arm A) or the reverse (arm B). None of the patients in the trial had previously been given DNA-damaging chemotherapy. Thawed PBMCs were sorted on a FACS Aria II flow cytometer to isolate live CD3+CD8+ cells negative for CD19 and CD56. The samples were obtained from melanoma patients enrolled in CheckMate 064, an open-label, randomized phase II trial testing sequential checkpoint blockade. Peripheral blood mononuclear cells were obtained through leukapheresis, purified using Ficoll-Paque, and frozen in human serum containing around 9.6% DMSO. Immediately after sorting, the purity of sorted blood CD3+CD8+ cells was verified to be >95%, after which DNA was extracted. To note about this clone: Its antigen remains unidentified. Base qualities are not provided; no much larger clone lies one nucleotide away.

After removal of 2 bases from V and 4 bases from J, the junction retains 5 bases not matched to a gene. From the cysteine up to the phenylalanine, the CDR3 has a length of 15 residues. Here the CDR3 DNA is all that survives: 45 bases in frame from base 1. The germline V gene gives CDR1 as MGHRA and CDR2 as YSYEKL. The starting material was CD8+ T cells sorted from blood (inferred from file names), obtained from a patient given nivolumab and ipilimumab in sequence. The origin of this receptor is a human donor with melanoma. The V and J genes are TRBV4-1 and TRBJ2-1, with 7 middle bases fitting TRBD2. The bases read TGCGCCAGCAGCCAAACTAGCGAACCTTACAATGAGCAGTTCTTC. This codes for CASSQTSEPYNEQFF.